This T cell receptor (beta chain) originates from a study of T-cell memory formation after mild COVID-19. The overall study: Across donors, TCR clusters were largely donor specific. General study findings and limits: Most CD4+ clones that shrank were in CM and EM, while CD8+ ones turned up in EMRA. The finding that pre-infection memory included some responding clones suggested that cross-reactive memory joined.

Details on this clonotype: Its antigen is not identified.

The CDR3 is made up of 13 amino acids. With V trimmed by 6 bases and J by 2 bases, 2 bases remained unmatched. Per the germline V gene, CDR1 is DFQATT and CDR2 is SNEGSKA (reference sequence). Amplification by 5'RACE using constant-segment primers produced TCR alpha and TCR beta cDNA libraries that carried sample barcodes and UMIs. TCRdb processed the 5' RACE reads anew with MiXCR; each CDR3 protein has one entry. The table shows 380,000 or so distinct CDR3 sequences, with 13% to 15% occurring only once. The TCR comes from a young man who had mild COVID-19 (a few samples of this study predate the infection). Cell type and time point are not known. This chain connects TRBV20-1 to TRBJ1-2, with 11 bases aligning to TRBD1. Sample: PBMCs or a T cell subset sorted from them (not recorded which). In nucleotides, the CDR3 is TGCAGTGCCCGGGACAGGGGGAACTATGGCTACACCTTC. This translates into CSARDRGNYGYTF.